This T cell receptor (beta chain) came from a study of cytomegalovirus exposure and HLA in healthy donors. Study-level results: Most CMV-associated TCR beta chains were later found to appear HLA-restricted.

V lost 6 bases, J lost 0 bases, and 14 bases lay in between. CDR1 and CDR2 from the germline V gene are SNHLY and FYNNEI. The CDR3 has 16 amino acids. PCR used 60 Vbeta primers and 13 Jbeta primers. Libraries were prepared by immunoSEQ multiplex PCR; TCRdb keeps only in-frame clonotypes and omits some of them. The repertoire consists of around 130,000 clones, with around three fifths occurring once and the leading ten covering around 8.8%. On this clone: The antigen is not known.

The gene calls are TRBV2 and TRBJ1-4; no definite D call. The source is a woman aged 40 to 50 in good health and CMV-seropositive. Source material: PBMCs. CDR3 loop: CASSQLTPATNEKLFF. Written as DNA, the CDR3 is TGTGCCAGCAGCCAATTAACACCTGCAACTAATGAAAAACTGTTTTTT.